Below, one TCR beta chain is given with its context. Its target is not known. The entry originates in a study of cytomegalovirus exposure and HLA in healthy donors. Study results and limitations: There were reportedly fewer N-insertions in an Asian-associated ancestry cluster than the roughly 700-donor mean, in a later analysis.

60 Vbeta and 13 Jbeta primers were used in PCR. Clones were read by immunoSEQ multiplex PCR, and TCRdb kept only the in-frame ones, dropping some. Of 120,000 or so clones listed, 70% to 80% are singletons. The germline V and J ends were trimmed by 5 bases and 3 bases, with 10 bases remaining between them. The germline gives CDR1 SGHTA, CDR2 FQGTGA. This CDR3 has 13 amino acids. This chain joins TRBV7-3 and TRBJ1-1; D is undetermined. This clonotype originated in a man aged 45-60 years in good health and CMV-seropositive. Sequenced input: PBMCs. The CDR3 sequence: CASSQNQYTEAFF. The DNA of the CDR3 is TGTGCCAGCAGCCAGAATCAGTACACTGAAGCTTTCTTT.